These 15 T cell receptor beta chains share one sample of origin, sequenced in a study of cytomegalovirus exposure and HLA in healthy donors. Both 60 Vbeta primers and 13 Jbeta primers went into the PCR. The method was immunoSEQ multiplex PCR; TCRdb's version includes in-frame clones alone and lacks a portion of them. Of about 160,000 clones in the sample, around four fifths were seen once. Source material: PBMCs. The receptors shown here come from a girl aged 2 to 10 in good health and CMV-seropositive.

V is TRBV7-9 and J is TRBJ1-2, with 7 bases lining up with TRBD1. The ends lost 1 base at V and 1 base at J; junction bases unmatched: 3. The germline V gene has CDR1 SEHNR and CDR2 FQNEAQ (reference sequence). CDR3 size: 15 residues. The CDR3: CASSLVNRGNYGYTF. The CDR3 DNA reads as TGTGCCAGCAGCTTAGTAAACAGGGGTAACTATGGCTACACCTTC.

This sequence joins TRBV7-8 and TRBJ2-1, with D possibly TRBD2 on 6 matching bases. This CDR3 spans 14 amino acids. Germline CDR1 is SGHVS and CDR2 is FQNEAQ. Trimming removed 7 bases from V and 3 bases from J, with 13 bases in between. The CDR3 protein is CASKRDFNYNEQFF. CDR3 DNA: TGTGCCAGCAAACGGGACTTTAACTACAATGAGCAGTTCTTC.

V and J are TRBV5-1 and TRBJ2-7, with D possibly being TRBD2 (6 bases). The V gene lost 6 bases and the J gene lost 4 bases, with 17 bases spanning the gap. The length of the CDR3 is 14 residues. CDR1 SGHRS and CDR2 YFSETQ come from the germline V gene. The CDR3 DNA sequence: TGCGCCAGCAAAGGGTCGGGAGAGGGATACGAGCAGTACTTC. Its protein is CASKGSGEGYEQYF.

This clone was counted a few times. The chain couples TRBV6-5 to TRBJ2-2, with D possibly TRBD2 on 6 matching bases. Trimming left V 7 bases short and J 1 base short, with 13 bases between. Germline lookup yields CDR1 MNHEY and CDR2 SVGAGI. The length of the CDR3 is 15 residues. The DNA of the CDR3 is TGTGCCAGCAATATCAACGGGGGGAACACCGGGGAGCTGTTTTTT. As protein: CASNINGGNTGELFF.

This clone occurred once. The V and J genes are TRBV21-1 and TRBJ2-7; the D segment call TRBD1 is taken from the table without a DNA check. TRBV21-1 is a documented pseudogene. The CDR3 has 13 residues. The CDR3, as DNA: TGTGCCAGCCCCGGGACACCACCCTACGAGCAGTACTTC. Its protein is CASPGTPPYEQYF.

The chain uses TRBV27 and TRBJ2-1; 9 bases are a match to TRBD2. V shed 6 bases, J shed 9 bases, and the junction held 12 bases outside the gene matches. This CDR3 is built from 15 residues. CDR1 is MNHEY, CDR2 SMNVEV, per germline (reference sequence). CDR3 amino acids: CASSLGLAVGREQFF. The CDR3 DNA reads as TGTGCCAGCAGCCTGGGACTAGCAGTCGGGCGTGAGCAGTTCTTC.

In regard to this clone: One junction end does not reproduce the germline sequence, and a read error may be involved. V gene TRBV28 combines with J gene TRBJ1-1; D is ambiguous. The CDR3 sequence is 15 residues long. Germline assignment: CDR1 MDHEN and CDR2 SYDVKM. The CDR3 loop is CACRFGDRRNAEAFF. Here the CDR3 DNA reads TGTGCCTGCCGTTTTGGAGATAGGAGGAACGCTGAAGCTTTCTTT.

This chain uses TRBV6-5 with TRBJ1-1, with unresolved D. Trimming stripped 0 bases from V and 2 bases from J, with 7 bases between. This CDR3 is built from 14 residues. The germline CDR1 and CDR2 sequences are MNHEY and SVGAGI. The CDR3 loop is CASSYSAVNTEAFF. The CDR3 nucleotides read TGTGCCAGCAGTTACTCGGCAGTAAACACTGAAGCTTTCTTT.

The table lists this clone with a few counts. The chain couples TRBV28 to TRBJ2-6; weak D call: TRBD1 (5 bases). Germline CDR1 is MDHEN and CDR2 is SYDVKM. CDR3 length equals 14 residues. DNA of the CDR3: TGTGCGGTTCAGGGCATATCTGGGGCCAACGTCCTGACTTTC. It is translated as CAVQGISGANVLTF.

The sample holds a few counts of this clone. CDR3 nucleotide sequence: TGTGCCAGCCAAGACAGGGGGCTACGAAATCAGCCCCAGCATTTT. Residues: CASQDRGLRNQPQHF. The chain links TRBV28 to TRBJ1-5; 10 bases map to TRBD1. This CDR3 has 15 residues. The junction had 8 bases not matched to a gene; V was cut back by 8 bases and J by 4 bases. CDR1 is MDHEN, CDR2 SYDVKM, per germline.

J is TRBJ2-7 and V is TRBV28; a possible D gene is TRBD1 (5 bases). The V end lost 3 bases, the J end lost 0 bases, and 12 bases lay between the germline ends. Germline CDR1 and CDR2: MDHEN and SYDVKM. The length of the CDR3 is 15 residues. The CDR3 DNA follows: TGTGCCAGCAGTTTGGGCAGGGCACTCTCCTACGAGCAGTACTTC. It specifies CASSLGRALSYEQYF.

The chain is built from TRBV13 and TRBJ1-3; D is unclear. The CDR3 contains 14 residues. From germline, CDR1 is PRHDT and CDR2 FYEKMQ (reference sequence). The V end lost 10 bases, the J end lost 2 bases, and 15 bases lay between the germline ends. CDR3 bases: TGTGCCACCCGAATGCGAGATACTGGAAACACCATATATTTT. Translation: CATRMRDTGNTIYF.

The chain is built from TRBV28 and TRBJ1-2; D is perhaps TRBD1 (5 bases). Germline values: CDR1 MDHEN, CDR2 SYDVKM. The CDR3 loop spans 16 amino acids. V gave up 3 bases and J gave up 5 bases, with 19 bases separating them. The CDR3 region is CASSLLPPEGRYGYTF. The DNA of the CDR3 is TGTGCCAGCAGTTTGCTACCACCCGAGGGGAGGTATGGCTACACCTTC.

The table lists this clone with a count of one. The gene calls are TRBV6-1 and TRBJ2-5, with D hard to call. This CDR3 has 11 amino acids. V was pared by 7 bases and J by 1 base, with 4 bases between. CDR1 MNHNS and CDR2 SASEGT come from the germline V gene. The CDR3 reads CASTLQETQYF. The CDR3 DNA is TGTGCCAGCACCCTCCAAGAGACCCAGTACTTC.

The sample holds one count of this clone. This chain joins TRBV2 and TRBJ2-1, with unresolved D. V dropped 0 bases and J dropped 2 bases, with 17 bases sitting between them. The CDR3 totals 18 residues. Germline assignment: CDR1 SNHLY and CDR2 FYNNEI. The CDR3 spells CASSEAPLRVLTYNEQFF. The CDR3 DNA reads TGTGCCAGCAGTGAAGCGCCGCTTCGGGTTTTGACCTACAATGAGCAGTTCTTC.